One and the same sample provided the 25 T cell receptor beta chains below, sequenced in a study of beta chain features in type 1 diabetes. The whole isolated RNA underwent reverse transcription, so sequencing captured expressed TCRB transcripts. Sequencing used immunoSEQ multiplex PCR; TCRdb keeps in-frame clones, though not all of them. The profile shows about 340,000 clones, around 9% of them singletons. Their antigen targets remain unknown. The study's findings and limits: Within each of all four CD4+ subsets, Type 1 diabetes patients had TCRB CDR3s that were moderately but significantly shorter.

Sequencing used central memory CD4+ T cells from blood. The source of these receptors is a man aged 25-45 years with type 1 diabetes.

The chain recombines TRBV19 with TRBJ2-5; 14 bases are shared with TRBD2. This CDR3 has 15 amino acids. CDR1 is LNHDA and CDR2 is SQIVND in the germline V gene (reference sequence). J was trimmed by 3 bases and V by 7 bases; bases with no gene match: 4. The DNA of the CDR3 is TGTGCCAGTACCACGGGACTAGCGGGGGAAGAGACCCAGTACTTC. It is translated as CASTTGLAGEETQYF.

V gene TRBV6-5 combines with J gene TRBJ1-5; D is ambiguous. This CDR3 region has 13 residues. V was cut by 5 bases and J by 7 bases, with 12 bases left in between. Germline CDR1 is MNHEY and CDR2 is SVGAGI. The CDR3 bases are TGTGCCAGCAGTCAAAATTTGGGGCAGCCCCAGCATTTT. Its protein product is CASSQNLGQPQHF.

V and J are TRBV7-2 and TRBJ2-5; 8 bases map to TRBD2. Germline V gives CDR1 SGHTA, CDR2 FQGNSA. V shed 1 base, J shed 5 bases, and the junction held 3 bases outside the gene matches. The CDR3 runs 14 residues. CDR3 region: CASSLERGMETQYF. The CDR3 bases are TGTGCCAGCAGCTTAGAGCGGGGGATGGAGACCCAGTACTTC.

This clone was seen only a few times. The rearrangement links TRBV11-3 to TRBJ2-7; TRBD1 agrees at 7 bases. The germline V gene encodes CDR1 SGHNT and CDR2 YENEEA. The ends lost 4 bases at V and 6 bases at J; junction bases unmatched: 9. This CDR3 has 14 residues. In DNA, the CDR3 is TGTGCCAGCAGCTCGGCGGACAGGCCCACCGAGCAGTACTTC. Translation gives CASSSADRPTEQYF.

The chain is built from TRBV9 and TRBJ2-3, with 10 positions matching TRBD1. With V trimmed by 3 bases and J by 5 bases, 3 bases remained unmatched. Germline CDR1 SGDLS, CDR2 YYNGEE. The CDR3 loop spans 14 amino acids. This chain's CDR3 is CASSAGQGVDTQYF. In DNA, the CDR3 is TGTGCCAGCAGCGCAGGACAGGGGGTAGATACGCAGTATTTT.

This clone showed up just a few times. Other DNA sequences of this sample code for an identical CDR3. This rearrangement joins TRBV2 to TRBJ1-6; TRBD1 aligns across 9 bases. J was trimmed by 10 bases and V by 2 bases; bases with no gene match: 9. From germline, CDR1 is SNHLY and CDR2 FYNNEI. This CDR3 has 16 amino acids. The CDR3 reads CASSETAGQGHSPLHF. DNA for the CDR3: TGTGCCAGCAGTGAAACTGCGGGACAGGGACACTCACCCCTCCACTTT. The full variable domain, with the rest looked up from reference TRBV2 and TRBJ1-6, is EPEVTQTPSHQVTQMGQEVILRCVPISNHLYFYWYRQILGQKVEFLVSFYNNEISEKSEIFDDQFSVERPDGSNFTLKIRSTKLEDSAMYFCASSETAGQGHSPLHFGNGTRLTVT.

The table lists this clone with a few counts. The CDR3 DNA reads as TGTGCCAGCAGCTTGACAGGATCTGGGGCCAACGTCCTGACTTTC. This codes for CASSLTGSGANVLTF. The rearrangement links TRBV11-2 to TRBJ2-6; tentatively, D is TRBD1 (6 bases). This CDR3 is 15 amino acids long. CDR1 is SGHAT and CDR2 is FQNNGV in the germline V gene. V was cut by 3 bases and J by 1 base, with 7 bases left in between. The variable domain in full, with the rest retrieved from reference TRBV11-2 and TRBJ2-6, is EAGVAQSPRYKIIEKRQSVAFWCNPISGHATLYWYQQILGQGPKLLIQFQNNGVVDDSQLPKDRFSAERLKGVDSTLKIQPAKLEDSAVYLCASSLTGSGANVLTFGAGSRLTVL.

The V and J genes are TRBV4-3 and TRBJ2-7, with TRBD1 matching 7 bases. The germline V gene encodes CDR1 LGHNA and CDR2 YSLEER. The CDR3 runs to 15 residues. V lost 5 bases to trimming and J lost 2 bases; unmatched junction nucleotides: 9. CDR3 nucleotide sequence: TGCGCCAGCAGCGTCGAGGCAGGGGGTCCCTACGAGCAGTACTTC. Translated, it gives CASSVEAGGPYEQYF.

The chain carries TRBV14 and TRBJ2-7; D is undetermined. The CDR3 contains 13 residues. In germline, CDR1 is SGHDN, CDR2 FVKESK. Trimming cost V 8 bases and J 6 bases, with 17 bases left between them. The CDR3 loop is CASSRTLGSEQYF. For the CDR3, the DNA is TGTGCCAGCTCCCGGACCCTGGGGTCCGAGCAGTACTTC. Full variable domain (outside the CDR3, taken from reference TRBV14 and TRBJ2-7): EAGVTQFPSHSVIEKGQTVTLRCDPISGHDNLYWYRRVMGKEIKFLLHFVKESKQDESGMPNNRFLAERTGGTYSTLKVQPAELEDSGVYFCASSRTLGSEQYFGPGTRLTVT.

This clone has more than one count but fewer than ten. The V and J genes are TRBV29-1 and TRBJ1-4; a possible D gene is TRBD1 (5 bases). This CDR3 contains 13 residues. From germline, CDR1 is SQVTM and CDR2 ANQGSEA. Trimming cost V 4 bases and J 5 bases, with 11 bases left between them. The CDR3 spells CSVGQTQNEKLFF. CDR3 in DNA: TGCAGCGTTGGACAGACGCAAAATGAAAAACTGTTTTTT.

This clone appeared a few times. This rearrangement joins TRBV5-1 to TRBJ2-2; TRBD2 matches at 7 bases. The trim removed 3 bases at V and 5 bases at J, leaving 10 bases unmatched. The CDR3 sequence is 16 residues long. CDR1 and CDR2 from the germline V gene are SGHRS and YFSETQ. CDR3 loop: CASSSFASGVTGELFF. The CDR3 DNA reads TGCGCCAGCAGCTCCTTCGCGAGCGGGGTAACCGGGGAGCTGTTTTTT.

This clone occurred a few times. The CDR3, as DNA: TGCGCCAGCAGTTTGACCCGGGGACCTACCTACGAGCAGTACTTC. It yields the protein CASSLTRGPTYEQYF. V is TRBV5-1 and J is TRBJ2-7; TRBD1 or TRBD2 may be the D gene (5 bases each). Trimming stripped 5 bases from V and 2 bases from J, with 17 bases between. Germline loops: CDR1 SGHRS, CDR2 YFSETQ. This CDR3 region has 15 residues.

This clone was seen a handful of times. V gene TRBV4-2 combines with J gene TRBJ2-6; 8 bases fit TRBD2. The germline gives CDR1 LGHNA, CDR2 YNFKEQ. J lost 0 bases, V lost 0 bases, and 7 bases had no gene match. The CDR3 spans 19 residues. CDR3 sequence: CASSQDLAGGSSGANVLTF. In nucleotides, the CDR3 is TGTGCCAGCAGCCAAGATCTGGCGGGGGGATCCTCTGGGGCCAACGTCCTGACTTTC.

The sample holds a few counts of this clone. The rearrangement links TRBV7-2 to TRBJ2-6; D not resolved. CDR3 length: 14 amino acids. V was trimmed by 3 bases and J by 3 bases, leaving 6 bases between them. Germline-derived CDR1 and CDR2 are SGHTA and FQGNSA. The CDR3 coding sequence is TGTGCCAGCAGCTTGTTGAATGGGGCCAACGTCCTGACTTTC. This gives the protein CASSLLNGANVLTF. Together with reference TRBV7-2 and TRBJ2-6, the CDR3 gives the full variable domain: GAGVSQSPSNKVTEKGKDVELRCDPISGHTALYWYRQSLGQGLEFLIYFQGNSAPDKSGLPSDRFSAERTGGSVSTLTIQRTQQEDSAVYLCASSLLNGANVLTFGAGSRLTVL.

The chain employs TRBV29-1 and TRBJ1-1; TRBD1 aligns across 9 bases. Germline assignment: CDR1 SQVTM and CDR2 ANQGSEA. Unmatched junction bases numbered 4, after V lost 5 bases and J lost 3 bases. The CDR3 is 13 amino acids. The CDR3 here is CSVRTGADTEAFF. In nucleotides, the CDR3 is TGCAGCGTTAGGACAGGGGCGGACACTGAAGCTTTCTTT.

This clone was seen more than once but under ten times. V usage is TRBV6-5 and J usage is TRBJ2-7, with D maybe TRBD2 (6 bases). CDR3 length equals 14 residues. CDR1 MNHEY and CDR2 SVGAGI come from the germline V gene. Trimming shortened V by 6 bases and J by 0 bases, and 12 bases separated the two germline ends. The CDR3: CASSTTGSSYEQYF. CDR3 bases: TGTGCCAGCAGCACCACCGGGAGCTCCTACGAGCAGTACTTC.

This clone was detected only a few times. V usage is TRBV5-6 and J usage is TRBJ2-2; 7 bases map to TRBD1. The germline V gene encodes CDR1 SGHDT and CDR2 YYEEEE. After removal of 0 bases from V and 1 base from J, the junction contained 3 bases not matched to a gene. The CDR3 is 16 amino acids. This CDR3 is CASSLARQGNTGELFF. The DNA for the CDR3 is TGTGCCAGCAGCTTGGCTCGACAGGGGAACACCGGGGAGCTGTTTTTT.

The genes are TRBV7-2 and TRBJ2-7; 8 bases are shared with TRBD1. Looked up from germline, CDR1 is SGHTA and CDR2 is FQGNSA. This CDR3 region has 13 residues. J gave up 7 bases and V 2 bases, and 4 bases lay outside the gene matches. The CDR3 sequence: CASSLQGAVEQYF. Written as DNA, the CDR3 is TGTGCCAGCAGCTTACAGGGGGCCGTTGAGCAGTACTTC.

The sample holds a few counts of this clone. This rearrangement joins TRBV9 to TRBJ2-5, with TRBD2 identical over 9 bases. Germline lookup yields CDR1 SGDLS and CDR2 YYNGEE. V lost 2 bases to trimming and J lost 2 bases; unmatched junction nucleotides: 7. The CDR3 has 16 residues. In nucleotides, the CDR3 is TGTGCCAGCAGCGTGGGGGCTAGCGGGATTCAAGAGACCCAGTACTTC. This gives the protein CASSVGASGIQETQYF.

The chain carries TRBV28 and TRBJ2-2, with TRBD1 matching over 8 bases. V shed 1 base and J 7 bases; nucleotides not matched to a gene: 5. Germline V lookup: CDR1 MDHEN, CDR2 SYDVKM. CDR3 length equals 15 residues. CDR3 nucleotide sequence: TGTGCCAGCAGTTTATCCGGACAGGGAAACGGGGAGCTGTTTTTT. This codes for CASSLSGQGNGELFF.

This clone showed up just a few times. This sequence joins TRBV7-2 and TRBJ2-3; tentatively, D is TRBD2 (7 bases). The length of the CDR3 is 12 residues. Trimming took 4 bases from V and 10 from J, leaving 12 bases between them. The germline V gene encodes CDR1 SGHTA and CDR2 FQGNSA. The DNA for the CDR3 is TGTGCCAGCAGCTCCGGGGGGCGGGCGCAGTATTTT. The encoded protein is CASSSGGRAQYF.

This clone turned up a few times. This sequence joins TRBV5-1 and TRBJ2-5, with D possibly being TRBD1 or TRBD2 (5 bases each). From germline, CDR1 is SGHRS and CDR2 YFSETQ. V lost 0 bases, J lost 5 bases, and 14 bases lay in between. The CDR3 sequence is 15 residues long. The CDR3: CASSLGQTEGETQYF. DNA for the CDR3: TGCGCCAGCAGCTTGGGGCAGACCGAGGGGGAGACCCAGTACTTC.

The V call is TRBV27, the J call TRBJ2-6, with D perhaps TRBD1 (6 bases). The V end was cut by 3 bases, the J end by 1 base, with 10 bases between. This CDR3 is built from 16 residues. Per the germline V gene, CDR1 is MNHEY and CDR2 is SMNVEV (reference sequence). The CDR3 DNA sequence: TGTGCCAGCAGTTTCAGGGGCCCTTCTGGGGCCAACGTCCTGACTTTC. It specifies CASSFRGPSGANVLTF.

The chain links TRBV5-6 to TRBJ2-3, with 7 positions matching TRBD1. The CDR3 length is 17 residues. Per the germline V gene, CDR1 is SGHDT and CDR2 is YYEEEE. V shed 2 bases, J shed 0 bases, and the junction held 9 bases outside the gene matches. The CDR3 DNA reads TGTGCCAGCAGCTTATCCCTGACAGGGTTAAGCACAGATACGCAGTATTTT. Translating gives CASSLSLTGLSTDTQYF.

The chain is built from TRBV7-8 and TRBJ1-1; D is uncertain. The CDR3 spans 12 residues. The V and J ends lost 7 bases and 5 bases respectively, with 11 bases between them. Germline CDR1 SGHVS, CDR2 FQNEAQ. This CDR3 is CASTSWSTEAFF. The CDR3, as DNA: TGTGCCAGCACCTCCTGGAGTACTGAAGCTTTCTTT.